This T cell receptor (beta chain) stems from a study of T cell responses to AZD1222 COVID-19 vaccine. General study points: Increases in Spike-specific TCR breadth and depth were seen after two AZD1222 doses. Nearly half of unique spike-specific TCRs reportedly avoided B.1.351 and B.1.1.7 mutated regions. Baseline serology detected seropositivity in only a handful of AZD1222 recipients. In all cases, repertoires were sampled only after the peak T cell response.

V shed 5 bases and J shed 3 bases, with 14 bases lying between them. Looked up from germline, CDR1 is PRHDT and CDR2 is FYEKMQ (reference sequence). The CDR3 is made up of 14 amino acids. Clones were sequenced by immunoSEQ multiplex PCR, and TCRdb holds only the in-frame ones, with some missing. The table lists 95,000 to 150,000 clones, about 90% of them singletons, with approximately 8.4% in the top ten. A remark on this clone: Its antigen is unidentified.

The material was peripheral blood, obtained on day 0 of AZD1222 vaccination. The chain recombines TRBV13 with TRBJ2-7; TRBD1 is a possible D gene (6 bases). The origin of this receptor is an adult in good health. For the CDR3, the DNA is TGTGCCAGCAGCGCCAGGGGCAGGGGCTACGAGCAGTACTTC. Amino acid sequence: CASSARGRGYEQYF.